The 10 T cell receptor beta chains below were found in one sample sequenced in a study of Ad26.COV2.S vaccination and SARS-CoV-2 variants. Treatment defined: 15 to 20 received Ad26.COV2.S at low or high dose, single or two shots; 5 received placebo; per-sample allocation not given. The study sampled participants on day 63 after the first vaccine or placebo injection. Profiling relied on immunoSEQ multiplex PCR, and the TCRdb table lists in-frame clones only, not all of them. This repertoire shows more than 350,000 clones, about nine tenths found once; its top ten account for roughly an eighth. This specimen consisted of peripheral blood, obtained in a trial of Ad26.COV2.S vaccine versus placebo. Receptors were obtained from a person aged 18-60 years who received the Ad26.COV2.S COVID-19 vaccine or a placebo.

The rearrangement uses TRBV5-4 and TRBJ1-6; TRBD1 matches 9 bases. The CDR3 is made up of 15 amino acids. Looked up from germline, CDR1 is SGHNT and CDR2 is YYREEE (reference sequence). V gave up 4 bases and J gave up 6 bases; unmatched junction bases: 5. The CDR3 DNA is TGTGCCAGCAGCCGACAGGGGGGGATTAATTCACCCCTCCACTTT. Translating it yields CASSRQGGINSPLHF.

The chain is built from TRBV6-5 and TRBJ1-1; D is unresolved. The CDR3 covers 15 residues. Germline CDR1 reads MNHEY; CDR2 reads SVGAGI. V was pared by 6 bases and J by 1 base, with 15 bases between. CDR3 coding DNA: TGTGCCAGCAGCCTCGGGAGGTTGGGGAACACTGAAGCTTTCTTT. It codes for CASSLGRLGNTEAFF.

This clone came up once. The chain joins TRBV7-2 to TRBJ2-2, with 9 bases aligning to TRBD2. CDR3 length: 18 amino acids. Losses at the gene ends were 5 bases for V and 2 bases for J; bases not matched to a gene: 12. Germline V lookup: CDR1 SGHTA, CDR2 FQGNSA. Here the CDR3 reads CASSPSLIAGVNTGELFF. Written as DNA, the CDR3 is TGTGCCAGCAGCCCATCCTTAATAGCGGGAGTAAACACCGGGGAGCTGTTTTTT.

The chain combines TRBV18 with TRBJ1-1, with D possibly matching TRBD1 (5 bases). Germline CDR1 and CDR2: KGHSH and LQKENI. The germline V and J ends were trimmed by 3 bases and 1 base, with 15 bases remaining between them. This CDR3 is built from 16 residues. CDR3 nucleotides: TGTGCCAGCTCACCCCTACCCTCGACAGCGAACACTGAAGCTTTCTTT. It translates to CASSPLPSTANTEAFF. Supplemented by reference TRBV18 and TRBJ1-1, the full variable domain reads NAGVMQNPRHLVRRRGQEARLRCSPMKGHSHVYWYRQLPEEGLKFMVYLQKENIIDESGMPKERFSAEFPKEGPSILRIQQVVRGDSAAYFCASSPLPSTANTEAFFGQGTRLTVV.

This chain joins TRBV5-6 and TRBJ1-1, with D hard to call. Trimming removed 0 bases from V and 1 base from J, with 10 bases in between. There are 15 residues in the CDR3. Germline lookup yields CDR1 SGHDT and CDR2 YYEEEE. The CDR3 is CASSLGRTENTEAFF. The DNA of the CDR3 is TGTGCCAGCAGCTTGGGGAGGACGGAGAACACTGAAGCTTTCTTT.

This clone was counted once. The chain couples TRBV6-2 or TRBV6-3 to TRBJ2-2; D not certain. The length of the CDR3 is 14 residues. V was shortened by 5 bases and J by 6 bases, with 13 bases between the two germline ends. Per germline, CDR1 MNHEY and CDR2 SVGEGT. The CDR3 protein is CASSNHLTSGELFF. The CDR3 nucleotides read TGTGCCAGCAGTAACCACCTCACGTCCGGGGAGCTGTTTTTT.

V is TRBV6-5 and J is TRBJ2-2; either TRBD1 or TRBD2 may supply D (6 bases each). The CDR3 runs 16 residues. V lost 0 bases and J lost 5, with 13 bases in between. CDR1 is MNHEY and CDR2 is SVGAGI in the germline V gene. The CDR3 DNA is TGTGCCAGCAGTTACTCGAACAGGGAGGCAACCGGGGAGCTGTTTTTT. Translation gives CASSYSNREATGELFF.

J is TRBJ2-2 and V is TRBV30; 9 bases align to TRBD1. Losses at the gene ends were 5 bases for V and 3 bases for J; bases not matched to a gene: 7. Germline CDR1 reads GTSNPN; CDR2 reads SVGIG (reference sequence). This CDR3 comprises 15 residues. CDR3 sequence (DNA): TGTGCCTGGTCGCCGGGACAGGGAGACACCGGGGAGCTGTTTTTT. It yields the protein CAWSPGQGDTGELFF.

This chain links TRBV3-1 (or the pseudogene TRBV3-2) with TRBJ1-6; D remains unclear. The CDR3 is 15 residues long. Germline V CDR1 and CDR2: LGHDT, YNNKEL (reference sequence). V lost 1 base and J lost 6, with 10 bases in between. CDR3 region: CASSQGGLTNSPLHF. In DNA form, the CDR3 reads TGTGCCAGCAGCCAAGGTGGGCTAACTAATTCACCCCTCCACTTT.

The rearrangement joins TRBV4-2 to TRBJ2-3, with 7 bases lining up with TRBD2. The CDR3 runs 16 residues. Trimming took 0 bases from V and 1 from J; bases not matched to a gene: 4. Per germline, CDR1 LGHNA and CDR2 YNFKEQ. CDR3 sequence: CASSQETSFGTDTQYF. For the CDR3, the DNA is TGTGCCAGCAGCCAAGAGACTAGCTTTGGCACAGATACGCAGTATTTT.